One TCR beta chain is described in this entry. Its target is unknown. Repertoires were generated with immunoSEQ multiplex PCR, while TCRdb's copy carries only in-frame clones and drops some. The repertoire holds about 130,000 clones, roughly 90% seen once, with less than 2% in the top ten. This CDR3 is 15 amino acids long. This specimen belongs to a study of T cell responses to AZD1222 COVID-19 vaccine. General study results and limits: There were repertoire samples only from the period after the peak T cell response. With dominance at 160-218 and 743-854, vaccine-associated CD4 TCRs spanned spike. The sample set comprised mostly white British donors with more females, and clonal diversity was possibly underestimated.

The chain recombines TRBV21-1 with TRBJ2-1; the table's D call, TRBD1, has no DNA check behind it. TRBV21-1 is a listed pseudogene. This clonotype originated in an adult in good health. The material was peripheral blood, obtained on day 0 of AZD1222 vaccination. CDR3 protein: CASTRQGRSYNEQFF. The CDR3 DNA is TGTGCCAGCACCCGACAGGGTCGCTCCTACAATGAGCAGTTCTTC.